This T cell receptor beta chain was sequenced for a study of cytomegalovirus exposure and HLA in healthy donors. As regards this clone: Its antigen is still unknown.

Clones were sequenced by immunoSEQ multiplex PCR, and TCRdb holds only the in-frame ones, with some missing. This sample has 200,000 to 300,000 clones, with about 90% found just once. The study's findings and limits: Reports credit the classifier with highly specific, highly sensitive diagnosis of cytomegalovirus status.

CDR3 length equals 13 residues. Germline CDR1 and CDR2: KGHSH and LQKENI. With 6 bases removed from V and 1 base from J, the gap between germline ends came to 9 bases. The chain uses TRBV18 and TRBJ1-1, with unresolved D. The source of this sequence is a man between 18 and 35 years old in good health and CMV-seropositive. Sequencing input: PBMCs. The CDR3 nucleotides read TGTGCCAGCTCGCCAAAGAGGAACACTGAAGCTTTCTTT. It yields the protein CASSPKRNTEAFF. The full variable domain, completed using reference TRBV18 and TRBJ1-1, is NAGVMQNPRHLVRRRGQEARLRCSPMKGHSHVYWYRQLPEEGLKFMVYLQKENIIDESGMPKERFSAEFPKEGPSILRIQQVVRGDSAAYFCASSPKRNTEAFFGQGTRLTVV.